The 2 T cell receptor beta chains given below trace back to one sample, sequenced in a study of blood T cell repertoires in COVID-19. Produced via immunoSEQ multiplex PCR; TCRdb's table is partial and in-frame only. Found here are fewer than 250,000 clones, around 90% of them singletons; the top ten hold more than 5.5%. Sequenced input: peripheral blood. All receptors derive from a man between 60 and 70 years old who had recovered from COVID-19.

V usage is TRBV2 and J usage is TRBJ2-2; 9 bases fit TRBD2. Trimming at V came to 7 bases and at J to 5 bases, leaving 5 bases not matched to a gene. The CDR3 extends over 14 amino acids. Per the germline V gene, CDR1 is SNHLY and CDR2 is FYNNEI. The CDR3 coding sequence is TGTGCCAGCATGCGGGAGGGCCAGACCGGGGAGCTGTTTTTT. It is translated as CASMREGQTGELFF. The full variable domain, with the rest looked up from reference TRBV2 and TRBJ2-2, is EPEVTQTPSHQVTQMGQEVILRCVPISNHLYFYWYRQILGQKVEFLVSFYNNEISEKSEIFDDQFSVERPDGSNFTLKIRSTKLEDSAMYFCASMREGQTGELFFGEGSRLTVL.

The rearrangement uses TRBV4-3 and TRBJ1-4, with D unclear. CDR3 length equals 15 residues. Trimming removed 2 bases at V and 8 bases at J, with 15 bases between. In germline, CDR1 is LGHNA, CDR2 YSLEER. In nucleotides, the CDR3 is TGCGCCAGCAGCCAACACAGTCAACGAGAGGAAAAACTGTTTTTT. Translation: CASSQHSQREEKLFF.